This TCR beta chain was retrieved from a study of blood T cell repertoires in COVID-19. At the level of the study: COVID-19 samples from acute and convalescent phases originated in the United States, Italy and Spain.

The table came from immunoSEQ multiplex PCR; TCRdb's copy has only in-frame clones and leaves some out. The profile covers roughly 260,000 clones, with around nine tenths appearing a single time and around 9.5% taken by the ten largest. The CDR3 extends over 17 amino acids. V shed 1 base and J 2 bases; nucleotides not matched to a gene: 7. Germline CDR1 and CDR2: LGHNA and YSLEER. The V gene is TRBV4-3, the J gene TRBJ2-1; 8 bases match TRBD2. The source is a man in his forties who had recovered from COVID-19. Specimen: peripheral blood. The CDR3 DNA sequence: TGCGCCAGCAGCCAAGCCCCGGGTAGCGGGACCTACAATGAGCAGTTCTTC. Encoded protein: CASSQAPGSGTYNEQFF.